This T cell receptor beta chain was sequenced during a study of T cells after yellow fever vaccination. The wider study: Researchers used SMART-Seq v4 Ultra Low Input to prepare fractions that had low cell numbers.

Study conclusions and caveats: Reappearing after the booster were most of the clones from primary vaccination (about 95% CD4, approximately 86% CD8). Peaking on day 5 versus 15, the secondary response was faster but weaker.

Template switching with 5'RACE generated the TCR cDNA and added a universal primer site and UMIs. TCRdb redid the calling of the 5' RACE reads with MiXCR, one entry per CDR3 protein. The repertoire holds 320,000 or so distinct CDR3 sequences, with around 8.1% as singletons. Only a few counts were recorded for this clonotype. As yet, its antigen is unknown. The germline V gene has CDR1 MNHEY and CDR2 SVGAGI. V trimming: 6 bases; J trimming: 6 bases; junction bases outside the gene matches: 10. This CDR3 has 15 residues. Here the sequenced sample was PBMCs, taken approximately 47 days after the first yellow fever vaccination. The receptor was isolated from a man between 18 and 35 years old who received the YFV17D yellow fever vaccine. The rearrangement joins TRBV6-5 to TRBJ1-4; 7 nucleotides align to TRBD1. CDR3 coding DNA: TGTGCCAGCAGCTATAGGGGGCGAGTAGATGAAAAACTGTTTTTT. Residues: CASSYRGRVDEKLFF.